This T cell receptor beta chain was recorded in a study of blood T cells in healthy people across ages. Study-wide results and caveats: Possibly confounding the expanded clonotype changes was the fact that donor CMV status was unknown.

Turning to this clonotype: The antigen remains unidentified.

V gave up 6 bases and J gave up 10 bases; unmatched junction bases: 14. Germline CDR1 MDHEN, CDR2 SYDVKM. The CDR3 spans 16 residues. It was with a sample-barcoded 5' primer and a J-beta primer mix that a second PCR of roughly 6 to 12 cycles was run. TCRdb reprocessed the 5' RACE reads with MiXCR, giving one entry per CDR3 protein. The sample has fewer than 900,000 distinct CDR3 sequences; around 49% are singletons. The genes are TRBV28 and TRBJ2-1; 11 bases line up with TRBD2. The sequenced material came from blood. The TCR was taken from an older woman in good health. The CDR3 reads CASSSTLAGGPMEQFF. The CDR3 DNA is TGTGCCAGCAGCTCGACTCTAGCGGGAGGACCCATGGAGCAGTTCTTC.